This entry concerns a single T cell receptor (beta chain). No antigen is known for it. This entry comes from a study of long-term antiretroviral therapy in people with HIV. As for the study in general: Initial samples were collected about a decade before the 2015 immediate-ART recommendation.

The CDR3 is 16 amino acids. V gave up 4 bases and J gave up 3 bases; unmatched junction bases: 8. The germline gives CDR1 SGHDT, CDR2 YYEEEE. immunoSEQ v3.0 was run at survey level. Method: immunoSEQ multiplex PCR; TCRdb's copy keeps in-frame clones and lacks some. The table includes about 14,000 clones, 70% to 90% detected once. Study findings and constraints: Clones that had undergone expansion before ART prevailed in the repertoire throughout all time points.

This chain uses TRBV5-6 with TRBJ2-1; TRBD2 matches 9 bases. The material sequenced was unsorted PBMCs, taken 6.2 years after starting antiretroviral therapy. The receptor was isolated from a middle-aged man with HIV. The DNA for the CDR3 is TGTGCCAGCAGCCAGCCGGGACTAGCTGTCTACAATGAGCAGTTCTTC. Protein product: CASSQPGLAVYNEQFF.